The sequence of this T cell receptor beta chain was determined in a study of control samples from healthy donors and cancer patients. The CDR3 is 14 amino acids. Trimming pared 6 bases from V and 4 bases from J, leaving 15 bases between. Germline V gives CDR1 LNHDA, CDR2 SQIVND (reference sequence). Assay: immunoSEQ multiplex PCR; the TCRdb copy retains only in-frame clones and omits some. The sample has over 85,000 clones, approximately 84% seen once; the top ten hold around 35%. The sequencing input was PBMCs. The chain combines TRBV19 with TRBJ1-1; TRBD1 is a possible D gene (6 bases). The sequence was collected from a man between 70 and 80 years old with lung cancer. The CDR3 loop is CASRGPSGATEAFF. The CDR3 DNA follows: TGTGCCAGTAGGGGGCCTTCGGGGGCCACTGAAGCTTTCTTT.